This T cell receptor beta chain originates from a study of vaccination and CD4 T cells after COVID-19. Overall study context: Spike peptides, overlapping and drawn from SARS-CoV-2, HCoV-NL63, HCoV-OC43 and HCoV-229E, were used to stimulate cells.

The junction had 4 bases not matched to a gene; V was cut back by 3 bases and J by 3 bases. The CDR3 is made up of 15 amino acids. Looked up from germline, CDR1 is KGHDR and CDR2 is SFDVKD. Treatment: roughly nine-day PBMC culture with coronavirus spike peptide pools or control peptides (ViraFEST assay). This clonotype was detected a few times. Its antigen remains unidentified. Once obtained from cultured CD4+ T cells, the DNA was sequenced using the Oncomine TCR Beta short-read assay. TCRdb called the PCR reads again in MiXCR, with one record for every CDR3 protein. The sample has 11,000 or so distinct CDR3 sequences; roughly 46% are singletons.

The gene calls are TRBV24-1 and TRBJ1-5; TRBD1 aligns across 7 bases. This TCR came from a human donor who had recovered from COVID-19. The sample consisted of CD4+ T cells from blood, cultured in vitro. This CDR3 is CATSDAGGINQPQHF. The CDR3 DNA follows: TGTGCCACCAGTGATGCAGGGGGAATCAATCAGCCCCAGCATTTT.